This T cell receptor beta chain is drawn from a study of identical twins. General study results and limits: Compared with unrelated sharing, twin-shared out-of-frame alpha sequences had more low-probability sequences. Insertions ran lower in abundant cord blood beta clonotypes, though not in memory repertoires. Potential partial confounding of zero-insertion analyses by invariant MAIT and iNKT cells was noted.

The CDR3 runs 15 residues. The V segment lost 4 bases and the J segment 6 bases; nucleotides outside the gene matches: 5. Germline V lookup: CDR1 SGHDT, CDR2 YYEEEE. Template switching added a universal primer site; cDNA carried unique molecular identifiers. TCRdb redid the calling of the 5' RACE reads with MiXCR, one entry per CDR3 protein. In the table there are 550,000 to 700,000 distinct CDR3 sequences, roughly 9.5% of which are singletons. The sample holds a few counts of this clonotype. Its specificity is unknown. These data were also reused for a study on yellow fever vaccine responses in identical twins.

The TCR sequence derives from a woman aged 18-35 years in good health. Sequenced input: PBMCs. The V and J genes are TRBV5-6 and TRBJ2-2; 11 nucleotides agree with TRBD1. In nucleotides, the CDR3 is TGTGCCAGCAGCGCCGGGACAGGGGGACCCGGGGAGCTGTTTTTT. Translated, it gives CASSAGTGGPGELFF.